Sequencing of this T cell receptor beta chain was carried out in a study of blood T cell repertoires in COVID-19. At the level of the study: Material from acute and convalescent COVID-19 was sourced from the United States, Italy and Spain.

How the authors handled the data: Amplifying reference gene primers gave estimates of nucleated cell counts. TCRdb's table, derived via immunoSEQ multiplex PCR, lists solely in-frame clones and lacks some. The D gene and trimming were derived from the DNA, and the V and J assignments and clone size from that table. Of 180,000 or so clones detected, nearly 90% appear once; the ten largest clones hold around 0.63%. The CDR3 totals 13 residues. Germline V CDR1 and CDR2: SQVTM, ANQGSEA. The trim removed 6 bases at V and 4 bases at J, leaving 5 bases unmatched. The receptor was isolated from a man aged 50 to 60 with acute or convalescent COVID-19. The V call is TRBV29-1, the J call TRBJ2-2; 7 bases match TRBD1. Sequencing was done on a sample of peripheral blood. The CDR3 spells CSVRDRLTGELFF. DNA for the CDR3: TGCAGCGTCAGGGACAGACTCACCGGGGAGCTGTTTTTT.